The source of this T cell receptor (beta chain) is a study of cytomegalovirus exposure and HLA in healthy donors. CDR3 length equals 15 residues. V was clipped by 2 bases and J by 8 bases; unmatched bases: 8. Germline loops: CDR1 MNHEY, CDR2 SVGAGI. The PCR was carried out with 60 Vbeta primers and 13 Jbeta primers. Only in-frame clones appear in the TCRdb table, and some are missing; sequencing was by immunoSEQ multiplex PCR. The repertoire holds around 130,000 clones, roughly 8.3% seen once, with 5.5% in the top ten. The chain recombines TRBV6-5 with TRBJ1-4, with 7 bases identical to TRBD1. The sequence came from a man aged 35 to 55 in good health and CMV-seronegative. The sequenced sample consisted of PBMCs. Written as DNA, the CDR3 is TGTGCCAGCAGTTACACAGGGGAGGAGTGGGAAAAACTGTTTTTT. Translation: CASSYTGEEWEKLFF.